This T cell receptor (beta chain) was identified in a study of beta chain features in type 1 diabetes (dated by TCRdb to 2016 to 2019). Study-wide context: Mean age, gender distribution, total cell number and subset yield did not differ between patients and healthy donors. Across all samples, some 99 million sorted cells were examined, and cell number per subset correlated strongly with RNA yield. In the study, TCRB repertoires of sorted circulating CD4+ T cell subsets from recently diagnosed type 1 diabetes patients were compared with those of matched healthy donors. Regulatory and stem cell-like memory subsets were obtained from only 8 patients and roughly eight healthy donors, while naive and central memory subsets were obtained from all 30 or so donors. Paper-wide results and their limitations: Naive, central memory and regulatory TCRB repertoires appeared more similar among patients than among healthy donors. Because small numbers of individuals were included in the HLA sub-analyses, any influence of HLA type on TCRB rearrangement was left unresolved. At VDJ recombination sites, patients with type 1 diabetes made fewer insertions and deleted more nucleotides, a pattern implying thymic rearrangement abnormalities. Shorter templates might be favored by PCR, yet because patient and control samples were amplified and corrected together, any such skew would affect both groups equally. In all four CD4+ subsets, TCRB CDR3 length was moderately but significantly shorter in type 1 diabetes patients. Because cDNA was sequenced instead of genomic DNA, highly expressing activated cells could be over-represented, though the groups showed no difference in activation or CD3 levels.

Each donor gave one peripheral blood draw, approximately 110 mL on average, collected into heparinised tubes. A BD FACSAria II was used to sort naive, central memory, regulatory and stem cell-like memory CD4+ T cells with a panel that included CD45RO, CCR7, CD25, CD127, CD95 and CD27. Purity was above 95% for every sorted population. Right away, PBMCs were isolated by Lymphoprep density gradient centrifugation and were stained directly, with no culture step. So that batch effects would be minimized, each experiment stained and sorted samples in pairs, pairing one healthy donor with one patient. Comment on this clone: This receptor's antigen is unknown. The sample holds no much larger clone one base away, and base qualities are not on file.

Sequences SGHAT (CDR1) and FQNNGV (CDR2) are obtained from the germline V gene. V is cut by 5 bases and J by 6 bases, and the space between the germline ends is 12 bases. Measured from the cysteine to the phenylalanine, the CDR3 is 13 residues long. The sequence is cut down to CDR3 DNA, 39 bases in frame from base 1. All of the isolated RNA was reverse transcribed with the High Capacity cDNA Reverse Transcription Kit, so expressed TCRB transcripts were sequenced. Deep immunoSEQ sequencing was performed on naive, central memory and regulatory T cell samples, with an average of roughly 3.6 million total reads per sample. After sorted cells were lysed in RLT buffer, RNA was extracted with DNase-treated RNeasy Micro or Mini kits, with the choice depending on cell number. Each cell subset was processed separately to prevent cross-contamination, with patient and healthy donor samples processed together. Using the immunoSEQ multiplex PCR, TCRB sequences were amplified from cDNA into 87-bp fragments spanning the CDR3 region. Sequencing of the amplicons was done on the Illumina HiSeq platform. The study's processing was this. Synthetic template baselines were used to correct PCR bias computationally, reads within Hamming distance 2 were collapsed together, and singletons that could not be merged were discarded. Reads were aligned against IMGT so that V, D and J genes, CDR3 length and insertions or deletions at six rearrangement sites could be assigned. Clonotype counts were normalized to sorted cell number within each subset before computing true diversity and Gini coefficients with the tcR R package. The overlap coefficient, calculated on TCRB nucleotide sequences, was used to quantify repertoire sharing. As a proxy for the pre-selection repertoire, out-of-frame TCRB sequences from naive cells were analyzed. TCRdb provides this immuneACCESS table in a form limited to in-frame rearrangements. Some clones are lacking; in checked studies, under half of them reflect an unresolved V gene, and why the rest are absent is not known. V and J calls and clone size are those listed in that table; D and trimming were worked out from the DNA. The sample table records fewer than 550,000 clones; around 10% of these occur just once. 0.035% to 0.05% of the sample goes to the ten largest clones.

This chain joins TRBV11-2 to TRBJ2-3; no confident D gene assignment can be made. The sequenced material came from naive CD4+ T cells from blood. This sample's cell subset or site label indicates: true naive CD4+ T cells. The clonotype comes from a woman aged 18-29 years in good health. The nucleotides read TGTGCCAGCAGCCGTAACGTAGGGGATACGCAGTATTTT. Its protein reads: CASSRNVGDTQYF.